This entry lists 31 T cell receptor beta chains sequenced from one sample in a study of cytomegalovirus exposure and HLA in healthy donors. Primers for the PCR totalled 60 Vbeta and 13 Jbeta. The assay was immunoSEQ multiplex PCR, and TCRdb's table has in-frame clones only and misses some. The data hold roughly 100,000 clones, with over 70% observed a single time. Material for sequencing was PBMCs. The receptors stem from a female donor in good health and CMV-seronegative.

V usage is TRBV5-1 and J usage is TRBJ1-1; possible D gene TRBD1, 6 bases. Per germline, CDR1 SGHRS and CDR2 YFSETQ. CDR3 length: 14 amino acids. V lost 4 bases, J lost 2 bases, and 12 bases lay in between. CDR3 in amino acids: CASSGMGANTEAFF. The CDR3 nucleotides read TGCGCCAGCAGCGGTATGGGGGCTAACACTGAAGCTTTCTTT.

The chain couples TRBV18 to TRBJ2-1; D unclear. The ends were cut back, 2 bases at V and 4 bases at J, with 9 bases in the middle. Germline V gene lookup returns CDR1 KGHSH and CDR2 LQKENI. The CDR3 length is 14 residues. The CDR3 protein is CASSPRLAYNEQFF. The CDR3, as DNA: TGTGCCAGCTCACCAAGACTGGCTTACAATGAGCAGTTCTTC.

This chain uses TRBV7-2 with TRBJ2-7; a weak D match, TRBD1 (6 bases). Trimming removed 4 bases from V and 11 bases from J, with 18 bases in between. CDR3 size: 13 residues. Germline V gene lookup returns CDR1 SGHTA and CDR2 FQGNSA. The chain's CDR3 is CASSSLHRDVKYF. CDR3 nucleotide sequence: TGTGCCAGCAGCTCACTGCACAGGGACGTGAAGTACTTC.

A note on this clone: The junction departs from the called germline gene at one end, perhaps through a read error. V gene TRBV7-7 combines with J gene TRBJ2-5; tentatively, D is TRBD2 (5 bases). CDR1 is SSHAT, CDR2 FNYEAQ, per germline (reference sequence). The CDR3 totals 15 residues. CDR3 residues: CASSLGPADQETQYF. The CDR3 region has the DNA TGTGCTAGCAGCTTAGGGCCAGCGGACCAAGAGACCCAGTACTTC. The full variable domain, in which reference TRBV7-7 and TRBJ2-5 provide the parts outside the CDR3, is GAGVSQSPRYKVTKRGQDVTLRCDPISSHATLYWYQQALGQGPEFLTYFNYEAQPDKSGLPSDRFSAERPEGSISTLTIQRTEQRDSAMYRCASSLGPADQETQYFGPGTRLLVL.

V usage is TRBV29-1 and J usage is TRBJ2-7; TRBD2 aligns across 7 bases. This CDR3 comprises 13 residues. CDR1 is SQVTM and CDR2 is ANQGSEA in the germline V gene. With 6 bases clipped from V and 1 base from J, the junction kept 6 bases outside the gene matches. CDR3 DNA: TGCAGCGTCTGGGGGGGACTTTCCTACGAGCAGTACTTC. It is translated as CSVWGGLSYEQYF.

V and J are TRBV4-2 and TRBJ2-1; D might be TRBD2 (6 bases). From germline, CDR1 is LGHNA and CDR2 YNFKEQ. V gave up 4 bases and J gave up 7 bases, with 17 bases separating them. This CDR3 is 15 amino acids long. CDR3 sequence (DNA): TGTGCCAGCAGCCCGGTCGGGGGAGACGGGAATGAGCAGTTCTTC. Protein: CASSPVGGDGNEQFF.

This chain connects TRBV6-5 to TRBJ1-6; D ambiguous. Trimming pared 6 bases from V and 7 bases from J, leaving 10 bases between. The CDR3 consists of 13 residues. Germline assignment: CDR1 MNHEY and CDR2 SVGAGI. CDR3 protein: CASRRAVNSPLHF. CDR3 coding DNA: TGTGCCAGCAGGCGCGCCGTAAATTCACCCCTCCACTTT.

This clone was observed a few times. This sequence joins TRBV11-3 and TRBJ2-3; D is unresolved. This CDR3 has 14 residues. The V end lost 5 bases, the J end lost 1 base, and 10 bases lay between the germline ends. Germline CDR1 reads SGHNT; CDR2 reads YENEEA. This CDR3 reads CASSQTGGTDTQYF. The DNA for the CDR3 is TGTGCCAGCAGCCAGACTGGTGGCACAGATACGCAGTATTTT.

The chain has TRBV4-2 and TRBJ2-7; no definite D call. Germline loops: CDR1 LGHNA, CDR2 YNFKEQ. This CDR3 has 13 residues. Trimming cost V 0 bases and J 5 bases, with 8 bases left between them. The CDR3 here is CASSQDFSDEQYF. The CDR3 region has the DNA TGTGCCAGCAGCCAAGATTTCAGTGACGAGCAGTACTTC.

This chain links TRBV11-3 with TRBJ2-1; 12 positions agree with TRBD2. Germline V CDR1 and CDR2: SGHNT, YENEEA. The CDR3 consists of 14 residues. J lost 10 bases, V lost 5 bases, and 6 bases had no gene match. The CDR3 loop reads CASSLAGGPGEQFF. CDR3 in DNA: TGTGCCAGCAGCCTAGCGGGAGGGCCGGGGGAGCAGTTCTTC.

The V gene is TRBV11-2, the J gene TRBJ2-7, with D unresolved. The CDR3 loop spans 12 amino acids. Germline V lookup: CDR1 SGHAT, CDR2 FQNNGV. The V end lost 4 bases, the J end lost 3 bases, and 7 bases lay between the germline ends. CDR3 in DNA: TGTGCCAGCAGCTCCCCCAGCTACGAGCAGTACTTC. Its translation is CASSSPSYEQYF.

The CDR3 region has the DNA TGTGCCAGCAGCGCCTCCGGGACTAGTGAGAATGAGCAGTTCTTC. Its protein product is CASSASGTSENEQFF. This chain links TRBV9 with TRBJ2-1; 8 nucleotides agree with TRBD2. With 3 bases clipped from V and 7 bases from J, the junction kept 9 bases outside the gene matches. Germline-derived CDR1 and CDR2 are SGDLS and YYNGEE. There are 15 residues in the CDR3.

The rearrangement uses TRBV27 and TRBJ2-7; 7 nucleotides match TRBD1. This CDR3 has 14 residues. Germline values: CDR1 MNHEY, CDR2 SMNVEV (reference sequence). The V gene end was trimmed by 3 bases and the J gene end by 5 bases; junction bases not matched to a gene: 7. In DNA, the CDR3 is TGTGCCAGCAGTTTTAGGAGACAGGGCGACGAGCAGTACTTC. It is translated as CASSFRRQGDEQYF.

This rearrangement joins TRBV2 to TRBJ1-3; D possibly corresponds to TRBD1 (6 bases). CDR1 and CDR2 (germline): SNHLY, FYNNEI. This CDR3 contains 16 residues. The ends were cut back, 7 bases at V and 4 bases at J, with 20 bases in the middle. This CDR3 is CASISETGGVGNTIYF. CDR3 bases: TGTGCCAGCATTTCAGAGACGGGGGGCGTGGGAAACACCATATATTTT.

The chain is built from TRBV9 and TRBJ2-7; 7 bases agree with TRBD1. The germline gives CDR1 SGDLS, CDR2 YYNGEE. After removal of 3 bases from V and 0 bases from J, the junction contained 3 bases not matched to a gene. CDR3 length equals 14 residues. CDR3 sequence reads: CASSARTGSYEQYF. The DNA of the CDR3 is TGTGCCAGCAGCGCCCGGACAGGCTCCTACGAGCAGTACTTC.

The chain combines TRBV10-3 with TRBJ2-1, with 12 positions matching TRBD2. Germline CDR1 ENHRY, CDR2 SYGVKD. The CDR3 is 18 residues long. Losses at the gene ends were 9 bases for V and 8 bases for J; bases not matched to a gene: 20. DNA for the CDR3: TGTGCCATATCAGAGATCCGACTAGCGGGAGTGGGGAGCTATGAGCAGTTCTTC. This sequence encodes CAISEIRLAGVGSYEQFF.

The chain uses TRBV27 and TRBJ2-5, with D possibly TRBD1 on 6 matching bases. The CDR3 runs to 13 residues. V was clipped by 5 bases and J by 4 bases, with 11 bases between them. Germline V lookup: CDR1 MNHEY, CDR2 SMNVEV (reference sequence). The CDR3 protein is CASSIRGRETQYF. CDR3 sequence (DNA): TGTGCCAGCAGTATCAGGGGTAGAGAGACCCAGTACTTC.

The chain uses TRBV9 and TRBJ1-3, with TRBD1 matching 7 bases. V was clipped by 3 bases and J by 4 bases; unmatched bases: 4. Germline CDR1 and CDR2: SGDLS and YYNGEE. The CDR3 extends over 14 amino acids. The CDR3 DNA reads TGTGCCAGCAGCGGGACAGGAGGGGGAAACACCATATATTTT. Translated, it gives CASSGTGGGNTIYF.

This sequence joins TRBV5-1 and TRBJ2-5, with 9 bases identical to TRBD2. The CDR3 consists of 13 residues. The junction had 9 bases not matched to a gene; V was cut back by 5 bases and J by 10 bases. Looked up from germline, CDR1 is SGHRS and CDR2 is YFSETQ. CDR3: CASRLAGERSQYF. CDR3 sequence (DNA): TGCGCCAGCAGGTTAGCGGGAGAACGGAGCCAGTACTTC.

CDR3: CASSRDRDYEQYF. CDR3 coding DNA: TGTGCCAGTAGCCGGGACAGAGACTACGAGCAGTACTTC. The chain uses TRBV19 and TRBJ2-7; 7 positions match TRBD1. This CDR3 is built from 13 residues. Germline V gene lookup returns CDR1 LNHDA and CDR2 SQIVND (reference sequence). The V gene end was trimmed by 6 bases and the J gene end by 3 bases; junction bases not matched to a gene: 5.

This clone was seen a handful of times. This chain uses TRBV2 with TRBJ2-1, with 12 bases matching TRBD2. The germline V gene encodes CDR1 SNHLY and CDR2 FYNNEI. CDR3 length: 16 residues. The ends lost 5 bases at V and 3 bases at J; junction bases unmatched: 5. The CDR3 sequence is CASSYRLAGDYNEQFF. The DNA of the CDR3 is TGTGCCAGCAGTTACCGACTAGCGGGAGACTACAATGAGCAGTTCTTC. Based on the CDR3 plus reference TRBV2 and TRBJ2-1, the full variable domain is EPEVTQTPSHQVTQMGQEVILRCVPISNHLYFYWYRQILGQKVEFLVSFYNNEISEKSEIFDDQFSVERPDGSNFTLKIRSTKLEDSAMYFCASSYRLAGDYNEQFFGPGTRLTVL.

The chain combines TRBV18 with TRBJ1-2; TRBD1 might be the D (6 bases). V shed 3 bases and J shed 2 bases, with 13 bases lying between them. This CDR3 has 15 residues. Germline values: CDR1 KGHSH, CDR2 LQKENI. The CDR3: CASSPTPDSNYGYTF. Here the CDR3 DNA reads TGTGCCAGCTCACCCACCCCGGACAGCAACTATGGCTACACCTTC. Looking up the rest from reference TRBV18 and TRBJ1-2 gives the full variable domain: NAGVMQNPRHLVRRRGQEARLRCSPMKGHSHVYWYRQLPEEGLKFMVYLQKENIIDESGMPKERFSAEFPKEGPSILRIQQVVRGDSAAYFCASSPTPDSNYGYTFGSGTRLTVV.

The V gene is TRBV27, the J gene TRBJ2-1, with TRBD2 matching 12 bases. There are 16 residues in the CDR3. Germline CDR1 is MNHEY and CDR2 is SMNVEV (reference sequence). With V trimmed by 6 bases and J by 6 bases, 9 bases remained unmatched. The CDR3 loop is CASRLGPSGRANEQFF. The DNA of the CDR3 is TGTGCCAGCAGGTTGGGTCCTAGCGGGAGGGCCAATGAGCAGTTCTTC.

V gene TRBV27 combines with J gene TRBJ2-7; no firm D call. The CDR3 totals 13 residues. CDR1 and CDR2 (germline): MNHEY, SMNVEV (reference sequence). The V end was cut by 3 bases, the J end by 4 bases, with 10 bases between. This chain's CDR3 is CASSFSTGYEQYF. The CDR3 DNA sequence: TGTGCCAGCAGTTTCTCGACTGGGTACGAGCAGTACTTC.

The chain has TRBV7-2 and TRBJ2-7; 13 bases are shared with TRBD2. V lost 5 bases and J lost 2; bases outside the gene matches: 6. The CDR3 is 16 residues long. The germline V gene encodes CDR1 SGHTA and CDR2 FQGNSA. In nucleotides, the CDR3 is TGTGCCAGCAGCAGGGTTACTAGCGGGAGGGCCTACGAGCAGTACTTC. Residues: CASSRVTSGRAYEQYF. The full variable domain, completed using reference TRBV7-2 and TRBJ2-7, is GAGVSQSPSNKVTEKGKDVELRCDPISGHTALYWYRQSLGQGLEFLIYFQGNSAPDKSGLPSDRFSAERTGGSVSTLTIQRTQQEDSAVYLCASSRVTSGRAYEQYFGPGTRLTVT.

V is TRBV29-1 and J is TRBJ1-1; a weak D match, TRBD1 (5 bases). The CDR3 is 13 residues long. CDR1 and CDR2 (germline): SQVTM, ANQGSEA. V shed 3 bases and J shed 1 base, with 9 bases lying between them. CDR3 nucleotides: TGCAGCGTTGATGGGGGGTCGAACACTGAAGCTTTCTTT. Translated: CSVDGGSNTEAFF.

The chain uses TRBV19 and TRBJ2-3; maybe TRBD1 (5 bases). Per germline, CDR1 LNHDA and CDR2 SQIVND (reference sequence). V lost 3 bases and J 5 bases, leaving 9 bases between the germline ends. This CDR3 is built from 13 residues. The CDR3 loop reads CASSMVRVDTQYF. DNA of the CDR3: TGTGCCAGTAGTATGGTCAGGGTAGATACGCAGTATTTT.

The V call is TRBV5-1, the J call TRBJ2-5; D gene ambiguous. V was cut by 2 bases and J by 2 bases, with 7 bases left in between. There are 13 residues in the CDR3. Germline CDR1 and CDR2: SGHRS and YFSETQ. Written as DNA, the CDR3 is TGCGCCAGCAGCTTTCCCGGGCAAGAGACCCAGTACTTC. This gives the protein CASSFPGQETQYF. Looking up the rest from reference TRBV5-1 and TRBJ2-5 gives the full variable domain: KAGVTQTPRYLIKTRGQQVTLSCSPISGHRSVSWYQQTPGQGLQFLFEYFSETQRNKGNFPGRFSGRQFSNSRSEMNVSTLELGDSALYLCASSFPGQETQYFGPGTRLLVL.

The CDR3 region is CASSAGTDPSNQPQHF. In DNA, the CDR3 is TGTGCCAGCAGCGCTGGGACAGACCCTAGCAATCAGCCCCAGCATTTT. The rearrangement joins TRBV5-5 to TRBJ1-5, with 7 positions matching TRBD1. Germline V gene lookup returns CDR1 SGHKS and CDR2 YYEKEE (reference sequence). This CDR3 is built from 16 residues. V lost 4 bases, J lost 0 bases, and 7 bases stayed unmatched.

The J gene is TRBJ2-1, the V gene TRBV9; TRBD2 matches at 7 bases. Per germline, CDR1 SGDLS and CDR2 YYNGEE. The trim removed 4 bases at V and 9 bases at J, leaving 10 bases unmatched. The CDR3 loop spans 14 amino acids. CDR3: CASSPSASGGEQFF. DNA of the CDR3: TGTGCCAGCAGCCCCAGTGCATCGGGGGGTGAGCAGTTCTTC.

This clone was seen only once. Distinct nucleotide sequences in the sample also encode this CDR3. CDR3 protein: CASSPTGNYGYTF. In nucleotides, the CDR3 is TGCGCCAGCAGCCCTACAGGGAACTATGGCTACACCTTC. The chain joins TRBV5-1 to TRBJ1-2, with D perhaps matching TRBD1 (6 bases). Trimming removed 4 bases from V and 2 bases from J, with 9 bases in between. The CDR3 loop spans 13 amino acids. Germline lookup yields CDR1 SGHRS and CDR2 YFSETQ.